This T cell receptor beta chain was identified during a study of siplizumab effects on memory and regulatory T cells. Study results and limitations: Researchers did not confirm the suppressive function of proliferating Tregs from siplizumab cultures. A small minority of alloreactive clones were mapped to unstimulated subsets. Memory cells that were CD4+ and unstimulated gave rise to alloreactive sequences, which siplizumab significantly reduced. Of the proliferating CD4+ or CD8+ clones, roughly 80-97% lacked a naive or memory phenotype that could be assigned.

Profiled with immunoSEQ multiplex PCR; TCRdb holds only in-frame clones, not every one. The table includes around 100,000 clones, 94% detected once. Remarks on this clone: Its antigen is as yet unknown.

The material sequenced was non-Treg CD4+ T cells sorted from blood. The sequence came from a human donor in good health.

CDR3 sequence: CASSAPRLGGGNEQFF. The CDR3 DNA follows: TGTGCCAGCAGTGCCCCCCGACTAGGAGGGGGCAATGAGCAGTTCTTC. The chain couples TRBV27 to TRBJ2-1; D tentatively reads TRBD1 or TRBD2 (6 bases each). Germline V gives CDR1 MNHEY, CDR2 SMNVEV (reference sequence). This CDR3 is 16 amino acids long. Deletions cut 5 bases from V and 6 bases from J, with 20 bases between.